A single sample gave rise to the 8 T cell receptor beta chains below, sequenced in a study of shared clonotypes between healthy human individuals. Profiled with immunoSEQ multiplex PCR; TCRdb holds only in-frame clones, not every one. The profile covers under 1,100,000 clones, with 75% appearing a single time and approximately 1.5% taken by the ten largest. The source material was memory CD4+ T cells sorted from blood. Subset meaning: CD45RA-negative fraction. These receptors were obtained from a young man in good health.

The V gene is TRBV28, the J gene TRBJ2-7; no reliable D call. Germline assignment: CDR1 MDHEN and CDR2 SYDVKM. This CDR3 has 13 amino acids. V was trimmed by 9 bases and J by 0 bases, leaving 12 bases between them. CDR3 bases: TGTGCCAGTTCCAGGACGTTCTCCTACGAGCAGTACTTC. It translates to CASSRTFSYEQYF.

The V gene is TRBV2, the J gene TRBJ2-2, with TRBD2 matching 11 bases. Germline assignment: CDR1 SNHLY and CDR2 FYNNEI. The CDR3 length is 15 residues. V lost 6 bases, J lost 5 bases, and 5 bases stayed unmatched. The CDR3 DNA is TGTGCCAGCAGGATCCTAGCGGGAGGTACCGGGGAGCTGTTTTTT. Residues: CASRILAGGTGELFF.

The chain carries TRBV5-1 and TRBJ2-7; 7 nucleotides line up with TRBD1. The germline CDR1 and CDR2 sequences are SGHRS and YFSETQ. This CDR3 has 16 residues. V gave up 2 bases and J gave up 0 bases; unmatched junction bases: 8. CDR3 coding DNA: TGCGCCAGCAGCTTACACAGGGGCCTGGGCTCCTACGAGCAGTACTTC. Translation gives CASSLHRGLGSYEQYF.

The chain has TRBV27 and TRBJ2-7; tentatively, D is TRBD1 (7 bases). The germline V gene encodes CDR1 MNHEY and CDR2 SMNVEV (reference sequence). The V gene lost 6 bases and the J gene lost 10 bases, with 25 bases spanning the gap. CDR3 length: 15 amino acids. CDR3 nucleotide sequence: TGTGCCAGCAGGGACGGGAGATTGACAGGGACGCAACAGTACTTC. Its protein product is CASRDGRLTGTQQYF.

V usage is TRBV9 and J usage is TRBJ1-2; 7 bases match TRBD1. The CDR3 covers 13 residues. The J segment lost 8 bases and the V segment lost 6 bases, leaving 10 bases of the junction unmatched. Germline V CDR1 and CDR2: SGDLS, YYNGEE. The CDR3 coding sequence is TGTGCCAGCACATCAGGGGGACAATTAGGCTACACCTTC. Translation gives CASTSGGQLGYTF.

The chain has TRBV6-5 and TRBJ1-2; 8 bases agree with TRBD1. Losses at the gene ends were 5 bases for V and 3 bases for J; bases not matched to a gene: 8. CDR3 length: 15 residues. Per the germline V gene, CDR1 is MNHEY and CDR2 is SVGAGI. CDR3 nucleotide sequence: TGTGCCAGCAGTCGGACAGGGTCCGACCACTATGGCTACACCTTC. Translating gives CASSRTGSDHYGYTF.

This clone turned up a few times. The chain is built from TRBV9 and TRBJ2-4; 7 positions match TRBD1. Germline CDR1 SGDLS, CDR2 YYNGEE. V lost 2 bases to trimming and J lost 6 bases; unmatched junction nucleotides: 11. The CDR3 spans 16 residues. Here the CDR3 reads CASSVDDRASGNIQYF. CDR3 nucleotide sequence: TGTGCCAGCAGCGTCGACGACAGGGCGTCGGGAAACATTCAGTACTTC.

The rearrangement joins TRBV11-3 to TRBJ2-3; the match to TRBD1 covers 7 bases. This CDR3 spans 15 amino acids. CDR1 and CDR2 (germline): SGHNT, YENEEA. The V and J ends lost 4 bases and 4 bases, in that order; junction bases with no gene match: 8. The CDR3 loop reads CASSSSRTGADTQYF. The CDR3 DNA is TGTGCCAGCAGCTCGTCAAGGACAGGCGCAGATACGCAGTATTTT.